The entry that follows covers one TCR beta chain sequence. The data derive from a study of tumor-infiltrating lymphocytes in primary liver carcinoma. V dropped 1 base and J dropped 8 bases, with 8 bases sitting between them. Germline assignment: CDR1 MDHEN and CDR2 SYDVKM. The length of the CDR3 is 12 residues. In addition to blood RNA drawn from unsorted whole blood, germline DNA was extracted. A primer in the constant region served to generate TCR beta cDNA from 450 to 600 ng of total RNA. Investigators got TCR beta libraries out of three nested multiplex PCR rounds, done with slightly modified ARM-PCR. PCR rounds one and two used TRBV1-TRBV30 forward primers with a C-beta reverse primer for roughly 9 cycles each. In TCRdb, the multiplex PCR reads were re-called with MiXCR into one record per CDR3 protein. The profile covers 320,000 or so distinct CDR3 sequences, with approximately 65% appearing a single time and approximately 9% taken by the ten largest.

The receptor was isolated from a man aged 40-55 years with primary liver carcinoma and hepatitis B virus infection. Sequences were obtained from peripheral blood. The V call is TRBV28, the J call TRBJ1-2, with no clear D. CDR3 protein: CASSLLREGYTF. CDR3 nucleotides: TGTGCCAGCAGTTTATTGAGGGAGGGCTACACCTTC.